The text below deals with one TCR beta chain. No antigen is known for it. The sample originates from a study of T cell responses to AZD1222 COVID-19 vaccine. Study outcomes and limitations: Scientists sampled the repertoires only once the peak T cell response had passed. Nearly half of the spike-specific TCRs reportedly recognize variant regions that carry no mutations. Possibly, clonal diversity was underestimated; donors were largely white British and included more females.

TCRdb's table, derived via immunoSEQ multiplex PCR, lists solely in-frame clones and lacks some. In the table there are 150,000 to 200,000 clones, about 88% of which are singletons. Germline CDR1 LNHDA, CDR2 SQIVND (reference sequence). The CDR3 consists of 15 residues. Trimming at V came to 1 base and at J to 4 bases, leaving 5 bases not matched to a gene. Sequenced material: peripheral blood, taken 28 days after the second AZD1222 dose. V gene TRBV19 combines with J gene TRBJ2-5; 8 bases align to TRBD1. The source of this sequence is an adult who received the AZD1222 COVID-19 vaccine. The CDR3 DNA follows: TGTGCCAGTAGTATAGCGGCAGGGGGCTCAGAGACCCAGTACTTC. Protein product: CASSIAAGGSETQYF.